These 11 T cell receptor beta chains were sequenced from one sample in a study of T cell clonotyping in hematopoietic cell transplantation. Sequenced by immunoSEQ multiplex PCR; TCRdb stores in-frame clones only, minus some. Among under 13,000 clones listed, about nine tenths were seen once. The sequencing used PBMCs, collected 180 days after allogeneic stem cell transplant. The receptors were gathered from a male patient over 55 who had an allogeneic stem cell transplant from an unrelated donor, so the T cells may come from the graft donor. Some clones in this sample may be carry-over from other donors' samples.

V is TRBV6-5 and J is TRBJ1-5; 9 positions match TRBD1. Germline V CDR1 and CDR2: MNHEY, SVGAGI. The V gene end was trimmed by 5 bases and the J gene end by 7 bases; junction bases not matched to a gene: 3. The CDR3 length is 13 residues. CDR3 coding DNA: TGTGCCAGCAGTCGGACAGGGGACCAGCCCCAGCATTTT. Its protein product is CASSRTGDQPQHF.

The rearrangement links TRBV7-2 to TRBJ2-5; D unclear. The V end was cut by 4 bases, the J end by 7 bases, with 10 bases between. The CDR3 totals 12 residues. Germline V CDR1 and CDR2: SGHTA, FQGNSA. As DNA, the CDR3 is TGTGCCAGCAGCTCCATTACATGGACCCAGTACTTC. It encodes CASSSITWTQYF.

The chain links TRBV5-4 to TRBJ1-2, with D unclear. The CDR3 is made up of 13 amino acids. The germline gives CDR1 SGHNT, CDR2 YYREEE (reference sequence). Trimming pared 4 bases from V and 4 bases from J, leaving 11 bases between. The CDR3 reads CASSPTQSYGYTF. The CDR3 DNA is TGTGCCAGCAGCCCGACCCAGAGCTATGGCTACACCTTC.

Here the CDR3 reads CASSFERRQPQHF. CDR3 in DNA: TGTGCCAGCAGCTTTGAGAGGCGGCAGCCCCAGCATTTT. The rearrangement uses TRBV7-2 and TRBJ1-5; D unclear. There are 13 residues in the CDR3. Germline assignment: CDR1 SGHTA and CDR2 FQGNSA. V dropped 3 bases and J dropped 7 bases, with 10 bases sitting between them.

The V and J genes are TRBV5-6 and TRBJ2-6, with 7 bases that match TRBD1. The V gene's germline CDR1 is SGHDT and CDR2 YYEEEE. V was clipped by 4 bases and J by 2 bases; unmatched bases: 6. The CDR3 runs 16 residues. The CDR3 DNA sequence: TGTGCCAGCAGCCCGACAGGGACACCTGGGGCCAACGTCCTGACTTTC. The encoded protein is CASSPTGTPGANVLTF.

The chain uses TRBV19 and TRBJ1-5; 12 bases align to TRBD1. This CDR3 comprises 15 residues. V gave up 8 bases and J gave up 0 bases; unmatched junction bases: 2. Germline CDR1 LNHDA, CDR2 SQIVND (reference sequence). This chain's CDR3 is CASGTGGFSNQPQHF. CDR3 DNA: TGTGCCAGTGGGACAGGGGGCTTTAGCAATCAGCCCCAGCATTTT.

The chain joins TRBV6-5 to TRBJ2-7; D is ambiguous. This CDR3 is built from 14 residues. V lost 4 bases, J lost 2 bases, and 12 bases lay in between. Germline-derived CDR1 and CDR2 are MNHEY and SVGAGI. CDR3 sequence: CASSSPKAAYEQYF. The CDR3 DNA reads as TGTGCCAGCAGTTCTCCAAAAGCAGCCTACGAGCAGTACTTC.

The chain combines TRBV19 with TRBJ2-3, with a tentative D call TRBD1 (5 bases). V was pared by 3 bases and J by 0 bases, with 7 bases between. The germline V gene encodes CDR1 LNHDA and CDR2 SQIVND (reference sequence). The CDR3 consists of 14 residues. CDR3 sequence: CASSIQGSTDTQYF. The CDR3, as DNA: TGTGCCAGTAGTATTCAGGGAAGCACAGATACGCAGTATTTT.

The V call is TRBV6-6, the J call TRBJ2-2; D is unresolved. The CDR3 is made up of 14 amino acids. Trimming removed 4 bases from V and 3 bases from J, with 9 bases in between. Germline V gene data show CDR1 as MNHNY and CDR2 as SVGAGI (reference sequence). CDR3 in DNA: TGTGCCAGCAGTTGGGCGGAAGACACCGGGGAGCTGTTTTTT. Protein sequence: CASSWAEDTGELFF.

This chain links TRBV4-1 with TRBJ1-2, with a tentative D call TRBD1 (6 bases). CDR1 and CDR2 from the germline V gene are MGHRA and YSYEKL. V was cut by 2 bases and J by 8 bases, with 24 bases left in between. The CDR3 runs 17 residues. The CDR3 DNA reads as TGCGCCAGCAGCCAACTTGGAGGGGGAATATCGGGCGGGGGCTACACCTTC. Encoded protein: CASSQLGGGISGGGYTF.

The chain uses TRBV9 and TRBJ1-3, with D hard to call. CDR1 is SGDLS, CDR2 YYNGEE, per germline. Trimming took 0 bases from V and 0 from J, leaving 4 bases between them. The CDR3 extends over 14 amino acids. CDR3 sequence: CASSVGTSGNTIYF. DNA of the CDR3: TGTGCCAGCAGCGTAGGTACCTCTGGAAACACCATATATTTT.